This T cell receptor (beta chain) was identified during a study of blood T cell repertoires in COVID-19. Repertoires were generated with immunoSEQ multiplex PCR, while TCRdb's copy carries only in-frame clones and drops some. Seen here are a few hundred thousand clones, over 80% observed once, and the top ten hold 5.1%. Two consecutive negative NP/OP PCR tests, clearance, or resolved symptoms defined Cohort 3 recovery. The sequencing input was PBMCs or T cells enriched from blood (not recorded which). The clonotype was recovered from a woman between 45 and 60 years old who had recovered from COVID-19.

The CDR3 DNA reads TGTGCCAGCAGCCTCTTTTACGACACTAGCCAAGGGACAGATACGCAGTATTTT. This codes for CASSLFYDTSQGTDTQYF. The chain combines TRBV14 with TRBJ2-3, with a possible D match to TRBD2 (6 bases). Trimming took 4 bases from V and 3 from J, leaving 23 bases between them. This CDR3 region has 18 residues. Germline V CDR1 and CDR2: SGHDN, FVKESK.